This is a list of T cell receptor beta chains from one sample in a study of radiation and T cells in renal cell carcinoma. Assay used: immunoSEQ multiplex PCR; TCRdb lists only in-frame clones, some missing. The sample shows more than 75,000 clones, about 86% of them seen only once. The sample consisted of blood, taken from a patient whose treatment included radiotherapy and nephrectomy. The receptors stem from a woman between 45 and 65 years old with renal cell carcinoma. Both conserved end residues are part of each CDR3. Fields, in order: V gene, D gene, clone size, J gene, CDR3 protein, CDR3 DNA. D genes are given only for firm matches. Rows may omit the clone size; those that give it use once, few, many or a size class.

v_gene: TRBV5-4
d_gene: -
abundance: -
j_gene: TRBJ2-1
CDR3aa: CASSPGGTAYNEQFF
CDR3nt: TGTGCCAGCAGCCCGGGCGGGACGGCTTACAATGAGCAGTTCTTC

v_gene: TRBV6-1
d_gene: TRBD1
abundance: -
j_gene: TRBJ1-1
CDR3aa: CASSEGGTGNTEAFF
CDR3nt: TGTGCCAGCAGTGAAGGGGGGACAGGGAACACTGAAGCTTTCTTT

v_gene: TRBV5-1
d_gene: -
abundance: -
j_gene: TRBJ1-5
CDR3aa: CASSLVPGARQPQHF
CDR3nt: TGCGCCAGCAGCTTGGTCCCTGGGGCTCGACAGCCCCAGCATTTT

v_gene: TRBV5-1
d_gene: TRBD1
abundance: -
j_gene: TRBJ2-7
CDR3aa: CASRPGTGYEQYF
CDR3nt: TGCGCCAGCAGGCCCGGGACAGGGTACGAGCAGTACTTC

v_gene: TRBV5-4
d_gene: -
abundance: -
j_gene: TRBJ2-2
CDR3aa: CASSSTGNGELFF
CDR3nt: TGTGCCAGCAGCTCGACAGGAAACGGGGAGCTGTTTTTT

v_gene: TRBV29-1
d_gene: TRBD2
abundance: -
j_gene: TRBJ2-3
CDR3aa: CSVGTSGTDTQYF
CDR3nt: TGCAGCGTCGGGACTAGCGGCACAGATACGCAGTATTTT

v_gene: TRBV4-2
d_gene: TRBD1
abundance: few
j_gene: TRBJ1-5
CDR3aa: CASSQDRLGGNQPQHF
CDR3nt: TGTGCCAGCAGCCAGGACAGGTTAGGTGGCAATCAGCCCCAGCATTTT

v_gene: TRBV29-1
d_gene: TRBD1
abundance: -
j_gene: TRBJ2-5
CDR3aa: CSADRGGQETQYF
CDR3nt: TGCAGCGCGGACAGGGGGGGACAAGAGACCCAGTACTTC

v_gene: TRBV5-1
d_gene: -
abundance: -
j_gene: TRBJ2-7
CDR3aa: CASSLGGLSSYEQYF
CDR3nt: TGCGCCAGCAGCTTGGGCGGTCTTAGCTCCTACGAGCAGTACTTC

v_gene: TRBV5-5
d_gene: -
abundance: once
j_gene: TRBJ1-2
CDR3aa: CASSLVAWGSYYGYTF
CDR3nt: TGTGCCAGCAGCTTGGTGGCCTGGGGCTCATACTATGGCTACACCTTC

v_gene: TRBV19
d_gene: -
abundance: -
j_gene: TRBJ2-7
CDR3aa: CASSENTGNEQYF
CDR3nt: TGTGCCAGTAGTGAAAATACAGGGAACGAGCAGTACTTC

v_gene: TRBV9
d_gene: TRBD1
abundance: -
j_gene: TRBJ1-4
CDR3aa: CASSPRTGEEKLFF
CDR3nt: TGTGCCAGCAGCCCGAGGACAGGAGAAGAAAAACTGTTTTTT

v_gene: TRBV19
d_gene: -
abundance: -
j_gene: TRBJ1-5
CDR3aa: CASSTGVHQPQHF
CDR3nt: TGTGCCAGTAGTACAGGGGTCCATCAGCCCCAGCATTTT

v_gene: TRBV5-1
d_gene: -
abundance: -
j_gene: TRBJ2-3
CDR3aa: CASSSRVGGGTDTQYF
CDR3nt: TGCGCCAGCAGCTCGAGAGTGGGGGGAGGCACAGATACGCAGTATTTT

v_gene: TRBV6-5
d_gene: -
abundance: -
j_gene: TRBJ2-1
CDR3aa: CASRMTETSYNEQFF
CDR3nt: TGTGCCAGCAGAATGACAGAGACCTCCTACAATGAGCAGTTCTTC

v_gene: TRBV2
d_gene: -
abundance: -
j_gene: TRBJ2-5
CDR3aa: CASSTEEETQYF
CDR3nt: TGTGCCAGCAGTACAGAGGAGGAGACCCAGTACTTC

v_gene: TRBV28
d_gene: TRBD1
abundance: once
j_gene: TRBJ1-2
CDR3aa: CASQLTGVYGYTF
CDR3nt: TGTGCCAGCCAATTGACAGGGGTCTATGGCTACACCTTC

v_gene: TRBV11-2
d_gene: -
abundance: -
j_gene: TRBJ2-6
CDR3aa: CASSLGTPPLNVLTF
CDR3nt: TGTGCCAGCAGCTTAGGGACCCCCCCCCTCAACGTCCTGACTTTC

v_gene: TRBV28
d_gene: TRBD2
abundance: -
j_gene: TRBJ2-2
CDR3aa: CASRAPGLASNTGELFF
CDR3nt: TGTGCCAGCAGGGCACCGGGACTAGCGTCGAACACCGGGGAGCTGTTTTTT

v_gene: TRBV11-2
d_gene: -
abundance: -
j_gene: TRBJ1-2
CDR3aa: CASSLDRGVNYGYTF
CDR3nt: TGTGCCAGCAGCTTAGATCGAGGGGTTAACTATGGCTACACCTTC

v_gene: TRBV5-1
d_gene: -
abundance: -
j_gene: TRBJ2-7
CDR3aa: CASSLAAGYEQYF
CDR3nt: TGCGCCAGCAGCTTGGCCGCGGGATACGAGCAGTACTTC

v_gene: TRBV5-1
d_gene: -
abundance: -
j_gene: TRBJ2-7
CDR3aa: CASSLVQGQSYEQYF
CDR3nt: TGCGCCAGCAGCTTGGTCCAGGGACAAAGCTACGAGCAGTACTTC

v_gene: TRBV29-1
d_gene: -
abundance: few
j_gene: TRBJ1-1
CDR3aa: CSPSGDGTEAFF
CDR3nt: TGCAGCCCCTCCGGAGACGGCACTGAAGCTTTCTTT

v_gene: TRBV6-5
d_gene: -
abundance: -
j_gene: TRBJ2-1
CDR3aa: CASSYSMRGTYNEQFF
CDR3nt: TGTGCCAGCAGTTACTCCATGCGGGGGACATACAATGAGCAGTTCTTC

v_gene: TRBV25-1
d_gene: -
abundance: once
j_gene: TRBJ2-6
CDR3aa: CASSELPASGANVLTF
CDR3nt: TGTGCCAGCAGTGAATTACCAGCCTCTGGGGCCAACGTCCTGACTTTC

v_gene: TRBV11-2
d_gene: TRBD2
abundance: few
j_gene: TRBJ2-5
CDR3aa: CASSLMLRAGSETQYF
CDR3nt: TGTGCCAGCAGCTTAATGTTGAGAGCGGGGTCCGAGACCCAGTACTTC

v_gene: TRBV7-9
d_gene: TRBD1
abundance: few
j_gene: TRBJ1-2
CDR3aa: CASSSPAGGSGYTF
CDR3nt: TGTGCCAGCAGCTCCCCAGCAGGGGGATCTGGCTACACCTTC

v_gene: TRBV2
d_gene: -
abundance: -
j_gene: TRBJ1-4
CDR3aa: CASSFPSLGRELFF
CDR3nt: TGTGCCAGCAGTTTCCCGTCCCTAGGGAGGGAACTGTTTTTT

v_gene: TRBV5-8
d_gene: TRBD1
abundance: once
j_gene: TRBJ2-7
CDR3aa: CATVGQGEYEQYF
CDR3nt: TGTGCCACCGTGGGACAGGGAGAGTACGAGCAGTACTTC

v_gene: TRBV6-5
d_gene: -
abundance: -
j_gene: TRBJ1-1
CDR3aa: CASSYSRGGTEAFF
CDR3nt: TGTGCCAGCAGTTACTCCAGGGGTGGAACTGAAGCTTTCTTT

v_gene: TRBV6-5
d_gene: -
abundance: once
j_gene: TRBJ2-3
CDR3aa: CASRSQGTTDTQYF
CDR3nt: TGTGCCAGCAGGAGTCAGGGGACTACAGATACGCAGTATTTT

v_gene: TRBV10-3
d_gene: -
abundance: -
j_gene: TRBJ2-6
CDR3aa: CAISGPGAPGANVLTF
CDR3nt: TGTGCCATCAGTGGACCAGGGGCCCCTGGGGCCAACGTCCTGACTTTC

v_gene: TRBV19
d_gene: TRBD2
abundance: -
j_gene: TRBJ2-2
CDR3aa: CASSILRGLAGVTGELFF
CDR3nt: TGTGCCAGTAGTATCCTTCGGGGACTAGCGGGAGTAACCGGGGAGCTGTTTTTT

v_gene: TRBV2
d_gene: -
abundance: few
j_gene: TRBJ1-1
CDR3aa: CASTQMTGNTEAFF
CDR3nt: TGTGCCAGCACCCAAATGACAGGGAACACTGAAGCTTTCTTT

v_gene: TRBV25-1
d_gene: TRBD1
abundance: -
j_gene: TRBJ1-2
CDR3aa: CASSLSGGVDYGYTF
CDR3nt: TGTGCCAGCAGTTTATCAGGGGGCGTTGACTATGGCTACACCTTC

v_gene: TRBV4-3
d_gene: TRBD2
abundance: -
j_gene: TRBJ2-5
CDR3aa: CASSQGSGAQETQYF
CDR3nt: TGCGCCAGCAGCCAAGGTAGCGGGGCCCAAGAGACCCAGTACTTC

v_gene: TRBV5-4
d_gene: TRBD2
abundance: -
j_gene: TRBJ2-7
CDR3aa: CASSLSLAGPEQYF
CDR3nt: TGTGCCAGCAGCTTATCTCTAGCGGGACCCGAGCAGTACTTC

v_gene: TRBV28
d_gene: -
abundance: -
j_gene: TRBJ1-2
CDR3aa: CASSYGPRGYTF
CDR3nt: TGTGCCAGCAGCTACGGGCCTCGTGGCTACACCTTC

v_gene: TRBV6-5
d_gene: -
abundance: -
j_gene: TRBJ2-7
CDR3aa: CASSTPGTYEQYF
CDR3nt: TGTGCCAGCAGCACACCGGGGACTTACGAGCAGTACTTC

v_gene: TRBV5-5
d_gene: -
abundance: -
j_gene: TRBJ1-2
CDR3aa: CASGRALANYGYTF
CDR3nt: TGTGCCAGCGGCCGGGCCCTAGCTAACTATGGCTACACCTTC

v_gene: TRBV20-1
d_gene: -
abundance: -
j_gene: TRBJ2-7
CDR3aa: CSARKDYEQYF
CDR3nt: TGCAGTGCTAGAAAGGACTACGAGCAGTACTTC

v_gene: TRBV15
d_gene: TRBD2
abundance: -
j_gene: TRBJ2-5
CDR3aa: CATSRDREGTQYF
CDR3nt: TGTGCCACCAGCAGAGACAGGGAGGGGACCCAGTACTTC

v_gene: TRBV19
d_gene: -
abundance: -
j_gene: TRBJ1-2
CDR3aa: CASKVRDTADYGYTF
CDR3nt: TGTGCCAGTAAGGTTAGGGACACGGCGGACTATGGCTACACCTTC

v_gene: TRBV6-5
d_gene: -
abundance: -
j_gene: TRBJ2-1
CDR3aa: CASSPLRMNEQFF
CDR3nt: TGTGCCAGCAGCCCCCTCCGGATGAATGAGCAGTTCTTC